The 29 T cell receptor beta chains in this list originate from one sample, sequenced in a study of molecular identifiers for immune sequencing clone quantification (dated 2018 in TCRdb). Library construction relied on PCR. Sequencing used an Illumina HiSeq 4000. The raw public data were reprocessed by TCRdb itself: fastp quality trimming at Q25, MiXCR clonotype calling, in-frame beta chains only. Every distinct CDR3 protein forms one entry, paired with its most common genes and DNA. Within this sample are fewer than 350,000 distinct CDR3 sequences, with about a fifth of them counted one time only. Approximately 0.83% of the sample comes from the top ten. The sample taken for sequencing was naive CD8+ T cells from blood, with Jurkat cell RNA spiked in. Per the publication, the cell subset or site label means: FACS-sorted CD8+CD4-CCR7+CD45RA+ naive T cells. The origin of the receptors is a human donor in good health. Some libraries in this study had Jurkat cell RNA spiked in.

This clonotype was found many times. Here the CDR3 DNA reads TGTGCCAGCAGTTCATACAACAGGGATTCAGCTTTCTTT. Translated: CASSSYNRDSAFF. The chain couples TRBV12-3 or TRBV12-4 to TRBJ1-1, with D possibly being TRBD1 (6 bases). The CDR3 is 13 residues long. Trimming took off 4 bases at V and 10 bases at J, with 16 bases between the two ends.

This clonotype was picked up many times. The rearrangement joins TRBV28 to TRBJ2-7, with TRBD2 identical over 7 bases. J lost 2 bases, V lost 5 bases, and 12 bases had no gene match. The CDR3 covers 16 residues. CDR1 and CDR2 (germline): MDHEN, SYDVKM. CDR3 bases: TGTGCCAGCAGTCCTCGGGGAGGGTCATTGACCTACGAGCAGTACTTC. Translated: CASSPRGGSLTYEQYF. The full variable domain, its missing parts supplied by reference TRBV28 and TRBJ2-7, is DVKVTQSSRYLVKRTGEKVFLECVQDMDHENMFWYRQDPGLGLRLIYFSYDVKMKEKGDIPEGYSVSREKKERFSLILESASTNQTSMYLCASSPRGGSLTYEQYFGPGTRLTVT.

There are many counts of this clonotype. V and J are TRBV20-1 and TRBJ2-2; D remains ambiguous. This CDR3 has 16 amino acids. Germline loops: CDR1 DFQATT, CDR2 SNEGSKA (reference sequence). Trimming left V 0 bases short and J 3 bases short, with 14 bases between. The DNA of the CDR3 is TGCAGTGCTAGAGACGCGCTGCTAGTTGACACCGGGGAGCTGTTTTTT. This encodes CSARDALLVDTGELFF.

The chain's CDR3 is CASSPQPQDANYGYTF. In DNA form, the CDR3 reads TGTGCCAGCAGCCCTCAGCCCCAGGATGCGAACTATGGCTACACCTTC. The rearrangement uses TRBV3-1 and TRBJ1-2; D is uncertain. Germline CDR1 and CDR2: LGHDT and YNNKEL (reference sequence). V lost 4 bases and J lost 2, with 17 bases in between. The CDR3 sequence is 16 residues long. Looking up the rest from reference TRBV3-1 and TRBJ1-2 gives the full variable domain: DTAVSQTPKYLVTQMGNDKSIKCEQNLGHDTMYWYKQDSKKFLKIMFSYNNKELIINETVPNRFSPKSPDKAHLNLHINSLELGDSAVYFCASSPQPQDANYGYTFGSGTRLTVV.

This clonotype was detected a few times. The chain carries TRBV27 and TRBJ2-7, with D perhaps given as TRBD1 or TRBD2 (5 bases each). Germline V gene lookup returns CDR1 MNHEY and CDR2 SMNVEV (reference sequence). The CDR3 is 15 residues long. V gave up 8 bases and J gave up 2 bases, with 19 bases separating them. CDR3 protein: CASGLARGGAYEQYF. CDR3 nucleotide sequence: TGTGCCAGCGGTCTCGCCCGGGGCGGAGCCTACGAGCAGTACTTC.

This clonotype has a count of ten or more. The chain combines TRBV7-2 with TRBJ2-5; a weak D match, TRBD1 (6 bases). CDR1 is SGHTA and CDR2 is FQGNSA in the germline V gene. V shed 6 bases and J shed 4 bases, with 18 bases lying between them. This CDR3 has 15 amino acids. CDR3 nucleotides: TGTGCCAGCAGTCTCCATCAGGGGTCTACAGAGACCCAGTACTTC. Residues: CASSLHQGSTETQYF.

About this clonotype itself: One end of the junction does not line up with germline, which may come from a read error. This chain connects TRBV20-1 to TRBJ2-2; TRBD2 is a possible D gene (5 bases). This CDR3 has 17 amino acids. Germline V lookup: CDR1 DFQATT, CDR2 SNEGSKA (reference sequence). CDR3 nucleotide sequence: TGCAGTGCTAGACCCCCCCAGGTCTGGGTTGACGCCGGGGAGCTGTATTTT. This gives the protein CSARPPQVWVDAGELYF.

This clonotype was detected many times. The CDR3 nucleotides read TGCAGCGTGAGCGGGACAGCCTACGAGCAGTACTTC. Its translation: CSVSGTAYEQYF. The V gene is TRBV29-1, the J gene TRBJ2-7; TRBD1 or TRBD2 may be the D gene (7 bases each). CDR3 length: 12 amino acids. CDR1 and CDR2 from the germline V gene are SQVTM and ANQGSEA. V lost 6 bases and J lost 2, with 11 bases in between.

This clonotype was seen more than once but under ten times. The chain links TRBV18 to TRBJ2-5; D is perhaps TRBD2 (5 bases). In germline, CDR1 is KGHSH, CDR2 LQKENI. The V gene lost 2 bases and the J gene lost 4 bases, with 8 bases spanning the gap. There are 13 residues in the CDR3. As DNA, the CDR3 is TGTGCCAGCTCACCATGGGCGGGAGAGACCCAGTACTTC. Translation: CASSPWAGETQYF.

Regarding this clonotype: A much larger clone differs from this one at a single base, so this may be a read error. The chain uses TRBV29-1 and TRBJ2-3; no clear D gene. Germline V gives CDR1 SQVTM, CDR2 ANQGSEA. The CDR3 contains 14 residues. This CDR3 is CGVGASIGTDTQYF. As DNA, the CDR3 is TGCGGCGTTGGTGCTAGTATAGGGACAGATACGCAGTATTTT.

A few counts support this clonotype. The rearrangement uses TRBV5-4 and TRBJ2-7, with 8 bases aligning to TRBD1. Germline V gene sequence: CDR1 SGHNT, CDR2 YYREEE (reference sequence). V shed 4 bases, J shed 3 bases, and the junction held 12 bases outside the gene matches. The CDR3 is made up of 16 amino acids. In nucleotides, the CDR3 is TGTGCCAGCAGCAGTCCACCGGGACAGGACAACTACGAGCAGTACTTC. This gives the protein CASSSPPGQDNYEQYF.

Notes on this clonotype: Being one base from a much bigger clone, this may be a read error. CDR3: CASKIRNHSNRPQHF. CDR3 in DNA: TGTGCCAGCAAAATCCGGAATCATAGCAATCGGCCCCAGCATTTT. This chain joins TRBV28 and TRBJ1-5; D remains unclear. This CDR3 comprises 15 residues. The germline V gene has CDR1 MDHEN and CDR2 SYDVKM. Filled out from reference TRBV28 and TRBJ1-5, the complete variable domain reads DVKVTQSSRYLVKRTGEKVFLECVQDMDHENMFWYRQDPGLGLRLIYFSYDVKMKEKGDIPEGYSVSREKKERFSLILESASTNQTSMYLCASKIRNHSNRPQHFGDGTRLSIL.

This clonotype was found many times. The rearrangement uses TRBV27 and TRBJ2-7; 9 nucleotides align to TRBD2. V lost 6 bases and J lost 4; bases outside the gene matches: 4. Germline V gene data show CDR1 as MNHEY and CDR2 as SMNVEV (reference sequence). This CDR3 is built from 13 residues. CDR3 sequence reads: CASRIAGAYEQYF. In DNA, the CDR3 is TGTGCCAGCAGGATAGCGGGGGCGTACGAGCAGTACTTC.

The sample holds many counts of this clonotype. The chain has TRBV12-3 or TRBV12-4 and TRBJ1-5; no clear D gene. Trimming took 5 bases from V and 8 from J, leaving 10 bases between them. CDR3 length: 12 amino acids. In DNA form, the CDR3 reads TGTGCCAGCAGTCAAGACCTTAAGCCCCAGCATTTT. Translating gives CASSQDLKPQHF.

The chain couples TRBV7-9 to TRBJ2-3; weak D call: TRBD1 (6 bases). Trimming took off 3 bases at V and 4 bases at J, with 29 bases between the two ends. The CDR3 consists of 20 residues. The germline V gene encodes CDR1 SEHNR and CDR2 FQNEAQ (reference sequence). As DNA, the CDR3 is TGTGCCAGCAGCTTCCCCGAGGACAGCCCAATGCCCTTATTTGCAGATACGCAGTATTTT. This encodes CASSFPEDSPMPLFADTQYF.

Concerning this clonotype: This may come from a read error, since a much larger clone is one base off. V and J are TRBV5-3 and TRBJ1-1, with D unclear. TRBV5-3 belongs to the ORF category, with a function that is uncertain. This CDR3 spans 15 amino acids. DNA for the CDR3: TGTGCCAGCAGCTTGGTACCGGTAGAGAACACTGAAGCTCTCTTT. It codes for CASSLVPVENTEALF.

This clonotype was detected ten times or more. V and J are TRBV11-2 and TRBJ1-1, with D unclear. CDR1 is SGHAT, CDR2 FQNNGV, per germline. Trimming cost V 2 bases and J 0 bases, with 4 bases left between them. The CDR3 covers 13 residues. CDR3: CASSLSLNTEAFF. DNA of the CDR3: TGTGCCAGCAGCTTATCCTTGAACACTGAAGCTTTCTTT.

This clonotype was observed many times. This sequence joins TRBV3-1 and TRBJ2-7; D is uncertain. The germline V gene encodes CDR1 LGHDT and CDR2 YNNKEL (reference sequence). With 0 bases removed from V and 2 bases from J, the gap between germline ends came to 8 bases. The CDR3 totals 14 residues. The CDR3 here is CASSQDRATYEQYF. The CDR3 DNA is TGTGCCAGCAGCCAAGATAGGGCAACCTACGAGCAGTACTTC.

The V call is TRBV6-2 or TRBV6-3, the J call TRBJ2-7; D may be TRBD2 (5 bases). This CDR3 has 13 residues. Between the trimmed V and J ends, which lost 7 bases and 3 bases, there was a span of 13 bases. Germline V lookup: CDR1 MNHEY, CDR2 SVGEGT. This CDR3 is CASTWETGYEQYF. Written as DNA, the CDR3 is TGTGCCAGCACGTGGGAGACGGGCTACGAGCAGTACTTC.

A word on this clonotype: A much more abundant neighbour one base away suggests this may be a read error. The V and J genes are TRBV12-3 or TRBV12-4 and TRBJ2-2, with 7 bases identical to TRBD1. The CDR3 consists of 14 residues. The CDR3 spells CASSLDRVTGKLFF. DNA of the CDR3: TGTGCCAGCAGCCTCGACAGGGTCACCGGGAAGCTGTTTTTT.

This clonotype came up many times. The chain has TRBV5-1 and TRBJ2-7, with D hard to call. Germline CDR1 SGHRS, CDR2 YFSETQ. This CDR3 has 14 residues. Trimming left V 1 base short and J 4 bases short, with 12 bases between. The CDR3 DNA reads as TGCGCCAGCAGCTTGTATCCAGGAGAATACGAGCAGTACTTC. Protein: CASSLYPGEYEQYF. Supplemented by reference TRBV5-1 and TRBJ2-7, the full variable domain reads KAGVTQTPRYLIKTRGQQVTLSCSPISGHRSVSWYQQTPGQGLQFLFEYFSETQRNKGNFPGRFSGRQFSNSRSEMNVSTLELGDSALYLCASSLYPGEYEQYFGPGTRLTVT.

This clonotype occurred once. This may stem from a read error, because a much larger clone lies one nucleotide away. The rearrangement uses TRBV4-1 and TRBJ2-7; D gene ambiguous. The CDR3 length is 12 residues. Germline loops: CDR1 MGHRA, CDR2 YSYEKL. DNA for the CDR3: TGCGCCAGCGGCCAAAGCCCCTACGAGCAGTACTTC. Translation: CASGQSPYEQYF.

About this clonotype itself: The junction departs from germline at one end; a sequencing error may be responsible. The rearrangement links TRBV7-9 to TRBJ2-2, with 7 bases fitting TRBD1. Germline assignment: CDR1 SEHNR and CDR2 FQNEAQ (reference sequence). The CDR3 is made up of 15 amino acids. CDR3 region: CASSHLDRDTGERFF. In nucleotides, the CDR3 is TGTGCCAGCAGCCATCTCGACAGGGACACCGGGGAGCGGTTTTTT.

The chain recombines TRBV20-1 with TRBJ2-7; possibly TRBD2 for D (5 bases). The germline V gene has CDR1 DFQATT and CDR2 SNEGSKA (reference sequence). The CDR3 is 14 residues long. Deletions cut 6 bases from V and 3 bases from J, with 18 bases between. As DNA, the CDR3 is TGCAGTGCCCTCCCACCCATAGCGAGCTACGAGCAGTACTTC. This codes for CSALPPIASYEQYF.

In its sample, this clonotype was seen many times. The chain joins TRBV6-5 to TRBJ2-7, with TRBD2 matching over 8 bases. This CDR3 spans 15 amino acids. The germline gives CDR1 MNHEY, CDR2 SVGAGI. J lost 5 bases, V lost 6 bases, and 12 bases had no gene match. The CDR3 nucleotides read TGTGCCAGCAGGGTTCGGGGGGGCGTGCCGGACGAGCAGTACTTC. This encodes CASRVRGGVPDEQYF.

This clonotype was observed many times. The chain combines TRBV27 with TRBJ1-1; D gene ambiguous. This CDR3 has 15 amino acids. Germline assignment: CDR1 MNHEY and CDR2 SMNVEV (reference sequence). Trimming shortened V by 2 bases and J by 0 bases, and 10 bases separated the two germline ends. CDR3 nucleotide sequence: TGTGCCAGCAGTTTAATAAACATACTGAACACTGAAGCTTTCTTT. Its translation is CASSLINILNTEAFF.

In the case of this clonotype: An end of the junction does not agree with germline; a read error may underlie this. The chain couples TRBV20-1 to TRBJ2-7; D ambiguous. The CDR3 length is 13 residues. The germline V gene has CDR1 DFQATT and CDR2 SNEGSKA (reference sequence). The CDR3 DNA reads TGCAGTGCTCGGATCGTGACCCCCTACGAGCAGCACTTC. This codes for CSARIVTPYEQHF.

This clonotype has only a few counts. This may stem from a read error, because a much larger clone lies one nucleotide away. This CDR3 reads CASSSPGSNRPQHF. The CDR3 coding sequence is TGTGCCAGCAGTTCCCCTGGAAGCAATCGGCCCCAGCATTTT. This chain connects TRBV28 to TRBJ1-5; D unclear. The CDR3 contains 14 residues. The germline CDR1 and CDR2 sequences are MDHEN and SYDVKM.

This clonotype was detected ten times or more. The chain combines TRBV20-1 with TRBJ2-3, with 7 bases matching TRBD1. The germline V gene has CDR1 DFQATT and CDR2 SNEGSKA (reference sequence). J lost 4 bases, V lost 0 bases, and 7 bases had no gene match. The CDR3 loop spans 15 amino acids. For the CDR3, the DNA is TGCAGTGCTAGAGATCTGACAGGGTGGTCAGATACGCAGTATTTT. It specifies CSARDLTGWSDTQYF.